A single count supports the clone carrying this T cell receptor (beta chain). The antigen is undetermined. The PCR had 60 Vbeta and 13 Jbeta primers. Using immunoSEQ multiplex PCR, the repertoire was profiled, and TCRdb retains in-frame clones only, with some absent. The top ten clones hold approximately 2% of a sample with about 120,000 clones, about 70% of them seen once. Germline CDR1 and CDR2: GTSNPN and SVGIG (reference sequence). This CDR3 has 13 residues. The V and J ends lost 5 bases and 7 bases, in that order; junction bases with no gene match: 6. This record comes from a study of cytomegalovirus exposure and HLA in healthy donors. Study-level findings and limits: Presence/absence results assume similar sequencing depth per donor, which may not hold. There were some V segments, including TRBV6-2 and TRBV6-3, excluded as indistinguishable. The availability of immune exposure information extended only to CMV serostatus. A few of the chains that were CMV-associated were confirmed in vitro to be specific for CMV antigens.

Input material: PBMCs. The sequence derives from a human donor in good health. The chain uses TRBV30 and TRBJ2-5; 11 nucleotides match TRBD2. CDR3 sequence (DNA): TGTGCCTGGGCTAGCGGGAGGACCAGGACCCAGTACTTC. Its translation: CAWASGRTRTQYF.